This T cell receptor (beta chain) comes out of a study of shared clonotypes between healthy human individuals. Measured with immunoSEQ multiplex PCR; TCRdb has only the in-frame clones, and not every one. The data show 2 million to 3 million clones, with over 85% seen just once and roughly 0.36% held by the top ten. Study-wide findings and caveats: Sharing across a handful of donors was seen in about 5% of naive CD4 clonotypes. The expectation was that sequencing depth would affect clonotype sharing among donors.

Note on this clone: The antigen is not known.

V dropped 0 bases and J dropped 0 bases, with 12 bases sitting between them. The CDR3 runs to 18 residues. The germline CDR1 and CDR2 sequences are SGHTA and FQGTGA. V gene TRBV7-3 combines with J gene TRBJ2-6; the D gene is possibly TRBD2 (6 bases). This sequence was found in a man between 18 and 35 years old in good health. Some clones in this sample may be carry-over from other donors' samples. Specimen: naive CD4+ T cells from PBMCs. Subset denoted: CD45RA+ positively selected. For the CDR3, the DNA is TGTGCCAGCAGCTTAACTGCGGGGCTCGACTCTGGGGCCAACGTCCTGACTTTC. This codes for CASSLTAGLDSGANVLTF.